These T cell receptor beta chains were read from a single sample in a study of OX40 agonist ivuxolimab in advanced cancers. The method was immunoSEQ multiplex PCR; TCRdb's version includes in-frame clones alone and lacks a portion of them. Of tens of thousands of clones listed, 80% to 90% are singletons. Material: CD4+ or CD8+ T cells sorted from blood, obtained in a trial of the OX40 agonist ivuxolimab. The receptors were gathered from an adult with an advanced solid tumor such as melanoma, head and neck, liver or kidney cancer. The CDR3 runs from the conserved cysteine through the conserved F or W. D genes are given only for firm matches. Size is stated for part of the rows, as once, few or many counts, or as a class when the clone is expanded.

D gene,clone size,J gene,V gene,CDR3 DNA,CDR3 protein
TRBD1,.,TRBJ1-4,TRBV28,TGTGCCAGCAGTCGGCCGGGACAGGGAGTCCTGGGTGAAAAACTGTTTTTT,CASSRPGQGVLGEKLFF
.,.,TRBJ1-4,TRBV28,TGTGCCAGCAGTTTCGTTGATGAGGAGGGCGAGGAAAAACTGTTTTTT,CASSFVDEEGEEKLFF
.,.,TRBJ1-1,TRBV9,TGTGCCAGCAGCGTAGTAGTGAACACTGAAGCTTTCTTT,CASSVVVNTEAFF
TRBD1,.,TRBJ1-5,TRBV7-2,TGTGCCAGCAGCTCGGGACAGGGAAGCAATCAGCCCCAGCATTTT,CASSSGQGSNQPQHF
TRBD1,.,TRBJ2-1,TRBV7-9,TGTGCCAGCAGCTTAGAAGGGGGCGCTGGCTACAATGAGCAGTTCTTC,CASSLEGGAGYNEQFF
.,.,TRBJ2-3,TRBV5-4,TGTGCCAGCAAAGGGTCATCTAGCACAGATACGCAGTATTTT,CASKGSSSTDTQYF
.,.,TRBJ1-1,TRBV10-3,TGTGCCATCAGTGAAATGATGAATGAAGCTTTCTTT,CAISEMMNEAFF
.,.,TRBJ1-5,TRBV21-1,TGTGCCAGCAGCAAAGTGGAGCGGATTAGCAATCAGCCCCAGCATTTT,CASSKVERISNQPQHF
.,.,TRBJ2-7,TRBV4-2,TGTGCCAGCAGCCTTACGACTGCAGGCACGATCTACGAGCAGTACTTC,CASSLTTAGTIYEQYF
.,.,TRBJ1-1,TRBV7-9,TGTGCCAGCAGCCAACAGATGAACACTGAAGCTTTCTTT,CASSQQMNTEAFF
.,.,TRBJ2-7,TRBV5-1,TGCGCCAGCAGCTTCCAGAGTGGAACATCCTACGAGCAGTACTTC,CASSFQSGTSYEQYF
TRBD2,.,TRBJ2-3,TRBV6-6,TGTGCCAGCAGTTACGGTCCTAGCGGCCGGGGAGATACGCAGTATTTT,CASSYGPSGRGDTQYF
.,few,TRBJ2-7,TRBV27,TGTGCCAGCAGTCGGCCGACCCGATGGGGTTACGAGCAGTACTTC,CASSRPTRWGYEQYF
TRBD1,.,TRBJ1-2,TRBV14,TGTGCCAGCAGCCAAGGACAGCCCGGACAGGGGAGATACTATGGCTACACCTTC,CASSQGQPGQGRYYGYTF
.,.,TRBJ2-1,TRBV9,TGTGCCAGCAGCGTAGTAAGCGGGCAAAACAATGAGCAGTTCTTC,CASSVVSGQNNEQFF